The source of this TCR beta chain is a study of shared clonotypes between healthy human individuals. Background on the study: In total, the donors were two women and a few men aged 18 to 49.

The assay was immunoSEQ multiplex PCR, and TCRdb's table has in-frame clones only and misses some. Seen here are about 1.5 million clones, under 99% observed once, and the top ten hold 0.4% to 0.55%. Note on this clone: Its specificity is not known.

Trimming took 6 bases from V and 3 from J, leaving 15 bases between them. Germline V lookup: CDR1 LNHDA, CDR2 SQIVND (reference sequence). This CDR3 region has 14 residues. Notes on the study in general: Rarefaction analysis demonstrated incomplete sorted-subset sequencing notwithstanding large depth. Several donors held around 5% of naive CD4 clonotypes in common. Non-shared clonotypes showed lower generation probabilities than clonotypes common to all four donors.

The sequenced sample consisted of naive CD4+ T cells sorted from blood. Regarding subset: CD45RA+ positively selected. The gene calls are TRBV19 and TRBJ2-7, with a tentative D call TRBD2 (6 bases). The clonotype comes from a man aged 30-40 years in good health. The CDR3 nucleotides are TGTGCCAGTAGCAAGCGCGGGGAGAACTACGAGCAGTACTTC. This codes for CASSKRGENYEQYF.